This TCR beta chain was recovered during a study of cytomegalovirus exposure and HLA in healthy donors. Though nominally healthy at sampling, donors likely had unrecorded immune exposures. It was with 60 Vbeta and 13 Jbeta primers that the PCR ran. The data were produced by immunoSEQ multiplex PCR, yet TCRdb's version contains in-frame clones alone and is incomplete. The sample lists approximately 160,000 clones, roughly 85% occurring once. Study-level points and caveats: Follow-up analysis found HLA locus-dependent TCR association rates, highest for DRB1 and lowest for HLA-C.

Unmatched junction bases numbered 7, after V lost 3 bases and J lost 2 bases. The CDR3 extends over 16 amino acids. Per the germline V gene, CDR1 is SGDLS and CDR2 is YYNGEE. A note on this clone: Its antigen is as yet unknown.

Material: PBMCs. The chain uses TRBV9 and TRBJ1-5; 8 bases match TRBD1. The clonotype was recovered from a male donor in good health and CMV-seronegative. The CDR3: CASSAGQGAGNQPQHF. In DNA, the CDR3 is TGTGCCAGCAGCGCAGGACAGGGCGCGGGCAATCAGCCCCAGCATTTT.